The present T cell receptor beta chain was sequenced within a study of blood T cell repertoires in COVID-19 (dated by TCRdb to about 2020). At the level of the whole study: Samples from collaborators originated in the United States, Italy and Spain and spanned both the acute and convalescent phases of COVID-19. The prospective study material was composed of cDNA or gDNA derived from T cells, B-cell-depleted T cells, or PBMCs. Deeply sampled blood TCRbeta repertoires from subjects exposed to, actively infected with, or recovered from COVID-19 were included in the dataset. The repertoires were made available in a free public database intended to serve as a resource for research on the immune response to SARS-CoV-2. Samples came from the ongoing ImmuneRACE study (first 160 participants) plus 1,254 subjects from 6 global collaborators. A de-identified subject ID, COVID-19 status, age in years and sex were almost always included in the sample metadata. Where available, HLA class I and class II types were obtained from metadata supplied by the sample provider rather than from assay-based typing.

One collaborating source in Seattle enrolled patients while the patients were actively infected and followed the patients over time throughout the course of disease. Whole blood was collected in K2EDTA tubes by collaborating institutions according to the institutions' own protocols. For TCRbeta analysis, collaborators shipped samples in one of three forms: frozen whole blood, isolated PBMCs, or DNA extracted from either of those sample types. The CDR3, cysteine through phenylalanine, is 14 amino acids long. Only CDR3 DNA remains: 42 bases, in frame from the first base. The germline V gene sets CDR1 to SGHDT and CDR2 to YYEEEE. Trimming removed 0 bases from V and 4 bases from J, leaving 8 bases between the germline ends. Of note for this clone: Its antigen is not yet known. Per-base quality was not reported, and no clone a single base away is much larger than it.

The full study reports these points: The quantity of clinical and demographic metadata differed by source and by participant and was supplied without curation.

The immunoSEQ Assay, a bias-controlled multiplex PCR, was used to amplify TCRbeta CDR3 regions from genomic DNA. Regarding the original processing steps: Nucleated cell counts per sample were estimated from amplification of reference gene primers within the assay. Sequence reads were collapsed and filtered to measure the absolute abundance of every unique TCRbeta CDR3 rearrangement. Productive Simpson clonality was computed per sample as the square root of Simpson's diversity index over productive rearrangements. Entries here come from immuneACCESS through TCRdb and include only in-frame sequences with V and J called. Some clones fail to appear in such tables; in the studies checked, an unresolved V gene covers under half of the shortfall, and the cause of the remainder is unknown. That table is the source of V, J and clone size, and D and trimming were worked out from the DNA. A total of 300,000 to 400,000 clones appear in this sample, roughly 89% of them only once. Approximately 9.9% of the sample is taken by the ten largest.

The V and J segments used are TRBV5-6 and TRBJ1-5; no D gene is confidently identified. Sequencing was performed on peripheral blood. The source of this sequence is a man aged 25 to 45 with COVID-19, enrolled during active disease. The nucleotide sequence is TGTGCCAGCAGCTTGGGCCAGGCAAATCAGCCCCAGCATTTT. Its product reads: CASSLGQANQPQHF.